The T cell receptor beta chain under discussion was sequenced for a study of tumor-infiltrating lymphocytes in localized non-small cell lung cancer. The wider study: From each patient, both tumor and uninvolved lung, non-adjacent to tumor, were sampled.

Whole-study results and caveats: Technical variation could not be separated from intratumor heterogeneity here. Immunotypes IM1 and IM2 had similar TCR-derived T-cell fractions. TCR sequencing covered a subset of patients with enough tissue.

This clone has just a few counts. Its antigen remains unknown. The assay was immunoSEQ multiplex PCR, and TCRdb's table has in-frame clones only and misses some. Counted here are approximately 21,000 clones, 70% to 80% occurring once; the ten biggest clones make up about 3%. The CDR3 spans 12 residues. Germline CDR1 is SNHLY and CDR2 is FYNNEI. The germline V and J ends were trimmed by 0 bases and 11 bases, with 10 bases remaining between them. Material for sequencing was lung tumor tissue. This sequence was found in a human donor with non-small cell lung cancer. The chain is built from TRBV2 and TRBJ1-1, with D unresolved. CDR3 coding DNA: TGTGCCAGCAGTGAAGCGCTTAGAGCGGCTTTCTTT. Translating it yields CASSEALRAAFF.